Following are 5 T cell receptor beta chains from one sample sequenced in a study of cytomegalovirus exposure and HLA in healthy donors. Primers included in the PCR were 60 Vbeta and 13 Jbeta primers. Produced via immunoSEQ multiplex PCR; TCRdb's table is partial and in-frame only. The sample lists around 120,000 clones; approximately 84% were seen once. The sequenced sample was PBMCs. These receptors were collected from a man aged 50 to 59 in good health and CMV-seronegative.

The chain carries TRBV7-8 and TRBJ2-7; 14 bases align to TRBD2. The length of the CDR3 is 17 residues. Trimming cost V 5 bases and J 2 bases; bases outside gene matches: 8. Looked up from germline, CDR1 is SGHVS and CDR2 is FQNEAQ. The CDR3 loop is CASSPYPTSGRAYEQYF. The CDR3 DNA reads TGTGCCAGCAGCCCCTACCCGACTAGCGGGAGGGCCTACGAGCAGTACTTC.

The genes are TRBV6-5 and TRBJ1-3; TRBD1 agrees at 7 bases. The CDR3 has 15 residues. V lost 7 bases, J lost 4 bases, and 10 bases stayed unmatched. Germline V gene data show CDR1 as MNHEY and CDR2 as SVGAGI. The CDR3 nucleotides are TGTGCCAGCACAGGGGGGCCGCTCAAGGGAAACACCATATATTTT. Translation gives CASTGGPLKGNTIYF.

The chain has TRBV10-3 and TRBJ1-3, with D perhaps TRBD1 (5 bases). Germline V CDR1 and CDR2: ENHRY, SYGVKD. The CDR3 runs to 16 residues. Between the trimmed V and J ends, which lost 4 bases and 8 bases, there was a span of 21 bases. CDR3 sequence reads: CAISARDWKGTDTIYF. In DNA, the CDR3 is TGTGCCATCAGTGCCAGGGACTGGAAGGGAACGGACACCATATATTTT.

The rearrangement links TRBV7-9 to TRBJ2-5; 15 bases are a match to TRBD2. The germline CDR1 and CDR2 sequences are SEHNR and FQNEAQ (reference sequence). Losses at the gene ends were 5 bases for V and 5 bases for J; bases not matched to a gene: 12. The CDR3 sequence is 18 residues long. In nucleotides, the CDR3 is TGTGCCAGCAGCCCTCGGACTAGCGGGGGGGCCTTTCTTGAGACCCAGTACTTC. Its translation is CASSPRTSGGAFLETQYF.

As DNA, the CDR3 is TGCAGCGTTTATTTGGGGACTGAGACCCAGTACTTC. Amino acids: CSVYLGTETQYF. This chain links TRBV29-1 with TRBJ2-5; maybe TRBD2 (6 bases). Germline CDR1 SQVTM, CDR2 ANQGSEA. Deletions cut 5 bases from V and 5 bases from J, with 12 bases between. The CDR3 contains 12 residues.